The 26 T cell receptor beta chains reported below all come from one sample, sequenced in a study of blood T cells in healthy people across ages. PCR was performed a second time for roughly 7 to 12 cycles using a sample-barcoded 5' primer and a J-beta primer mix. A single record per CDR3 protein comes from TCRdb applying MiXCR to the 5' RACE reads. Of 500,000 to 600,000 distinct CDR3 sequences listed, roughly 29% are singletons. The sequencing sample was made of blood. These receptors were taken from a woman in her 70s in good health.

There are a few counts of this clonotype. The CDR3, as DNA: TGCGCCAGCAGCCAAGATCGGGGCCCCTGGAGACTGTTTTTT. It encodes CASSQDRGPWRLFF. The V and J genes are TRBV4-1 and TRBJ1-4; D perhaps matches TRBD1 (5 bases). Looked up from germline, CDR1 is MGHRA and CDR2 is YSYEKL. The CDR3 sequence is 14 residues long. V shed 0 bases and J shed 13 bases, with 15 bases lying between them.

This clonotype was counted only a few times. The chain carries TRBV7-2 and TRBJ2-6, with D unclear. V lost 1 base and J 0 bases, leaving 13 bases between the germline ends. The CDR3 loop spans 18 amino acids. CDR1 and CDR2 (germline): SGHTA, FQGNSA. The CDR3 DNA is TGTGCCAGCAGCTTAGGCAGCCCAGAACTCTCTGGGGCCAACGTCCTGACTTTC. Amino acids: CASSLGSPELSGANVLTF.

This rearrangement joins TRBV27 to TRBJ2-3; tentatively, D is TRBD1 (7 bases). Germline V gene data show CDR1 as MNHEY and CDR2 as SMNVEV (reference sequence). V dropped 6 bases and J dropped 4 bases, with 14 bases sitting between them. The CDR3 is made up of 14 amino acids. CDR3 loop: CASSPRGVPDTQYF. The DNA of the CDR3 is TGTGCCAGCAGCCCCAGGGGGGTCCCAGATACGCAGTATTTT.

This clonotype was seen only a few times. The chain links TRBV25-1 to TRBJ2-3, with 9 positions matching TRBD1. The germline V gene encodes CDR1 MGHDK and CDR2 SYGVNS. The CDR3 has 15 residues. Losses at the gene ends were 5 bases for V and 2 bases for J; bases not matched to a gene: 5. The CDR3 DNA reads TGTGCCAGCAGTCCACGGGACAGGGACACAGATACGCAGTATTTT. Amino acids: CASSPRDRDTDTQYF. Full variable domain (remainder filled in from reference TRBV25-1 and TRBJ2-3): EADIYQTPRYLVIGTGKKITLECSQTMGHDKMYWYQQDPGMELHLIHYSYGVNSTEKGDLSSESTVSRIRTEHFPLTLESARPSHTSQYLCASSPRDRDTDTQYFGPGTRLTVL.

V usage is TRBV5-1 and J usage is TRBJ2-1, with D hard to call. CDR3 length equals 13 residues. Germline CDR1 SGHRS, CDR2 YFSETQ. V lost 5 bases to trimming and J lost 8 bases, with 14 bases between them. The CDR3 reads CASSTAVGYEQFF. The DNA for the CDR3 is TGCGCCAGCAGTACGGCCGTGGGGTATGAGCAGTTCTTC.

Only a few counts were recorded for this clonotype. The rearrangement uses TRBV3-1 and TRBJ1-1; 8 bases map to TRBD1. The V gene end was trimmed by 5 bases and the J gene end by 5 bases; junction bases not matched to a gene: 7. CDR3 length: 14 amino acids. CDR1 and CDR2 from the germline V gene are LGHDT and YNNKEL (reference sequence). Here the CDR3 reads CASSLGQGRTEAFF. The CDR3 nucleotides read TGTGCCAGCAGCTTAGGACAGGGCCGGACTGAAGCTTTCTTT.

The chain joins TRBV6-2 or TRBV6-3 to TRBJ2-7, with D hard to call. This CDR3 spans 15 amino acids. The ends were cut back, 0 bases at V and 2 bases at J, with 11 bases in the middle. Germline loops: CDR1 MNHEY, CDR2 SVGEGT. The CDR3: CASSYSPALAYEQYF. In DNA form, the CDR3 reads TGTGCCAGCAGTTACTCGCCAGCCCTCGCCTACGAGCAGTACTTC.

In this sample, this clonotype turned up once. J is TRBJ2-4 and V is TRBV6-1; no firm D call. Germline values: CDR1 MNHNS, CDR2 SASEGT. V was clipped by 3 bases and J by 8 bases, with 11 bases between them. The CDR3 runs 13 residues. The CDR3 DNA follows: TGTGCCAGCAGTGACAGACAAGGCCACATTCAGTACTTC. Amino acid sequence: CASSDRQGHIQYF.

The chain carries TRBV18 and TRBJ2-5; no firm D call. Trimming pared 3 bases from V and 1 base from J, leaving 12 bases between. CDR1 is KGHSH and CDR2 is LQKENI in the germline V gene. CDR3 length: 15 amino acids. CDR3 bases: TGTGCCAGCTCACCTCGCGTGCCCCTCCAAGAGACCCAGTACTTC. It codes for CASSPRVPLQETQYF.

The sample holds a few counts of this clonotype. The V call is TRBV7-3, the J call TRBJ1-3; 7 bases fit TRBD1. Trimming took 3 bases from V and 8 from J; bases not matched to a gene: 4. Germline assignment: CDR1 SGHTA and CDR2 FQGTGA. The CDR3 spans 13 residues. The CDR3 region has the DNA TGTGCCAGCAGCTTCAGGGGGGGGGACACCATATATTTT. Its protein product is CASSFRGGDTIYF. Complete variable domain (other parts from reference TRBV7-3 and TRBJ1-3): GAGVSQTPSNKVTEKGKYVELRCDPISGHTALYWYRQSLGQGPEFLIYFQGTGAADDSGLPNDRFFAVRPEGSVSTLKIQRTERGDSAVYLCASSFRGGDTIYFGEGSWLTVV.

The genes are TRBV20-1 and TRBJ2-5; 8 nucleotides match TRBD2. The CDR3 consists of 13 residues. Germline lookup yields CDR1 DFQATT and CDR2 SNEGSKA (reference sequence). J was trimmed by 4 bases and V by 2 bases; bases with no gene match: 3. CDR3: CSARPSGRETQYF. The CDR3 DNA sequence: TGCAGTGCTAGACCGAGCGGGAGAGAGACCCAGTACTTC.

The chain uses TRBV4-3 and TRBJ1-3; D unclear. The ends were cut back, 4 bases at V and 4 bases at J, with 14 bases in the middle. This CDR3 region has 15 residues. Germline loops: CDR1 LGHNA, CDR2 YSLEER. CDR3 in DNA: TGCGCCAGCAGCCCAGTGCTAGGTTCCGGAAACACCATATATTTT. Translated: CASSPVLGSGNTIYF.

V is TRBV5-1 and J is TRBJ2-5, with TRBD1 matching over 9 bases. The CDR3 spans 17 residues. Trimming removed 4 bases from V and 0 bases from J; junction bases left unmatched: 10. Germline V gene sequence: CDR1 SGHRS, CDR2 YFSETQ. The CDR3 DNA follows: TGCGCCAGCAGCGCAGGTCCTAGGACAGGGGACCAAGAGACCCAGTACTTC. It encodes CASSAGPRTGDQETQYF.

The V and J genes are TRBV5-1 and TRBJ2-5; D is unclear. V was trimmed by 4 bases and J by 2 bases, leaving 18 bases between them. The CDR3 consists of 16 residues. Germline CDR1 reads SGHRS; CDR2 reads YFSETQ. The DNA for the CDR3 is TGCGCCAGCAGCCCCGGAGCAGGATTTGTACAAGAGACCCAGTACTTC. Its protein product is CASSPGAGFVQETQYF.

CDR3: CASSVGVGGTEAFF. The DNA for the CDR3 is TGTGCCAGCAGCGTAGGAGTTGGGGGCACTGAAGCTTTCTTT. This chain connects TRBV9 to TRBJ1-1; tentative D call: TRBD1 (5 bases). Germline V CDR1 and CDR2: SGDLS, YYNGEE. The CDR3 extends over 14 amino acids. V lost 0 bases to trimming and J lost 4 bases, with 10 bases between them.

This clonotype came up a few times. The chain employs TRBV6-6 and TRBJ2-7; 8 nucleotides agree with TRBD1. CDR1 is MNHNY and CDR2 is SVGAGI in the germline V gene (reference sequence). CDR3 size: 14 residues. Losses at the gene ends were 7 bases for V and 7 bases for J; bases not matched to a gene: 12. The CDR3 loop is CASIGTGTLKEQYF. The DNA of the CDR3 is TGTGCCAGCATTGGGACAGGTACTTTGAAGGAGCAGTACTTC.

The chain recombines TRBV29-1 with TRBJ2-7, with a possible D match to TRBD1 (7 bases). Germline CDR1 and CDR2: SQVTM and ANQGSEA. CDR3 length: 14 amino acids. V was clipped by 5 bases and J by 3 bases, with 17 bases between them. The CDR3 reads CSVRMQGGLYEQYF. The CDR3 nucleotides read TGCAGCGTTCGGATGCAGGGGGGTCTCTACGAGCAGTACTTC.

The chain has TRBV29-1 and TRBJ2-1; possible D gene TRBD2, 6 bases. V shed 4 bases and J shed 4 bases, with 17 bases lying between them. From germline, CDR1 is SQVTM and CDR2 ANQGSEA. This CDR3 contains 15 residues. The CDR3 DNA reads TGCAGCGTTGGCGGAGGGGCTATCGTATACAATGAGCAGTTCTTC. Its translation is CSVGGGAIVYNEQFF.

The CDR3 spells CASSSNSGGFLYEQYF. The CDR3 DNA is TGTGCCAGCAGTTCCAATAGCGGGGGGTTCCTCTACGAGCAGTACTTC. The V call is TRBV12-3 or TRBV12-4, the J call TRBJ2-5; 10 positions match TRBD2. The DNA end favors TRBJ2-7, so the J call may be wrong. CDR3 size: 16 residues.

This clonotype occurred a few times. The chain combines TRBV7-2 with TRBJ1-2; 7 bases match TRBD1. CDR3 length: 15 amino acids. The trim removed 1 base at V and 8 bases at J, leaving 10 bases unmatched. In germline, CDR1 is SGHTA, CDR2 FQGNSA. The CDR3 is CASSLGIDRDGGYTF. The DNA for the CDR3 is TGTGCCAGCAGCTTAGGAATCGACAGGGATGGAGGCTACACCTTC.

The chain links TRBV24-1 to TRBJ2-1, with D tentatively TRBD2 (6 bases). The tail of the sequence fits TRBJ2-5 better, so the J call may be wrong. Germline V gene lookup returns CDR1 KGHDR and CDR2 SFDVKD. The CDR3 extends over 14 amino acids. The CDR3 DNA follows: TGTGCCACCAGTGTATCTGGCGGGGAAGAGACCCAGTACTTC. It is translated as CATSVSGGEETQYF.

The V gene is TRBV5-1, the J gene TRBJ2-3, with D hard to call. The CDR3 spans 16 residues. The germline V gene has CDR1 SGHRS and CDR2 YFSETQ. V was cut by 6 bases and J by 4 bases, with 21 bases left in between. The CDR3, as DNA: TGCGCCAGCATCAAAAACCCGGCTAATTCCGCAGATACGCAGTATTTT. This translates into CASIKNPANSADTQYF.

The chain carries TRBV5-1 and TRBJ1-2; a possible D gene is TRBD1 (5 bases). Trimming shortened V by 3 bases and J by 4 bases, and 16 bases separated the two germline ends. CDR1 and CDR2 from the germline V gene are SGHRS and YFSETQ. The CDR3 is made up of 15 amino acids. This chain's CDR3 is CASSSGQGGSYGYTF. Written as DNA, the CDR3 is TGCGCCAGCAGCTCGGGCCAGGGAGGGAGCTATGGCTACACCTTC.

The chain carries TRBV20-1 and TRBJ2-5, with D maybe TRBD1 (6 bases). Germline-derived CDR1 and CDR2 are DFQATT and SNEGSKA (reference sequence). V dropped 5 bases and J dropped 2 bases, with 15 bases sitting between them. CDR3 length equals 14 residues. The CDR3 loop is CSALPGHLQETQYF. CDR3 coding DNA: TGCAGTGCTCTCCCGGGACATTTACAAGAGACCCAGTACTTC.

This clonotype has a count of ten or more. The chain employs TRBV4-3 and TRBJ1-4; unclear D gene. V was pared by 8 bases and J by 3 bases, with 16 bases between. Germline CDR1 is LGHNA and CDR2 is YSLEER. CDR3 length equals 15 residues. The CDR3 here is CASRSGGLANEKLFF. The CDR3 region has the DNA TGCGCCAGCCGGTCAGGCGGCCTTGCTAATGAAAAACTGTTTTTT.

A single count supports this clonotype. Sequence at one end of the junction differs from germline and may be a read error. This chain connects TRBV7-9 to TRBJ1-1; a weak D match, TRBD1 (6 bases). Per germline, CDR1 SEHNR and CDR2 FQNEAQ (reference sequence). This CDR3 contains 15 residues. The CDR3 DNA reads TGTGCCAGCAGCCGAGGTCGAGGTGGGCAGTTGGGGGCTTTGTTT. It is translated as CASSRGRGGQLGALF.